This T cell receptor (beta chain) comes out of a study of blood T cell repertoires in COVID-19. A remark on this clone: This specimen includes other DNA sequences encoding the same CDR3.

Germline CDR1 SGHAT, CDR2 FQNNGV. With V trimmed by 5 bases and J by 2 bases, 4 bases remained unmatched. The CDR3 sequence is 14 residues long. The table came from immunoSEQ multiplex PCR; TCRdb's copy has only in-frame clones and leaves some out. The sample comprises some 120,000 clones, about four fifths of which are singletons, and about 40% rests with the top ten. The rearrangement joins TRBV11-2 to TRBJ1-1; 8 nucleotides align to TRBD1. This sequence originates from a man between 40 and 49 years old with active or convalescent COVID-19. Material: peripheral blood. This chain's CDR3 is CASSQGQGNTEAFF. DNA for the CDR3: TGTGCCAGCAGCCAAGGACAGGGAAACACTGAAGCTTTCTTT. The full variable domain, rest sourced from reference TRBV11-2 and TRBJ1-1, is EAGVAQSPRYKIIEKRQSVAFWCNPISGHATLYWYQQILGQGPKLLIQFQNNGVVDDSQLPKDRFSAERLKGVDSTLKIQPAKLEDSAVYLCASSQGQGNTEAFFGQGTRLTVV.